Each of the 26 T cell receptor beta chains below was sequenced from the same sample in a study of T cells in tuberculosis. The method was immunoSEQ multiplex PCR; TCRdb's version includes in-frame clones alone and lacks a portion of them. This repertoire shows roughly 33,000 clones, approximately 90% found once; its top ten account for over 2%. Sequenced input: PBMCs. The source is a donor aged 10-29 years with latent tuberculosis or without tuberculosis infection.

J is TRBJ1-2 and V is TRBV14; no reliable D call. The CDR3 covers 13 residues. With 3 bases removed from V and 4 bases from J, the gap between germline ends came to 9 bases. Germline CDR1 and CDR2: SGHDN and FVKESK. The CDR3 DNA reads TGTGCCAGCAGCCACTCGGGAGCCTATGGCTACACCTTC. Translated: CASSHSGAYGYTF.

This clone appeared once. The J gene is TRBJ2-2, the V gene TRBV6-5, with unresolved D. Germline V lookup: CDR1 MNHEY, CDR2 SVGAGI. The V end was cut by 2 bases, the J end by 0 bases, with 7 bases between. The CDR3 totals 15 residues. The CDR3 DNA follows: TGTGCCAGCAGTTACCTGACAACGAACACCGGGGAGCTGTTTTTT. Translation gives CASSYLTTNTGELFF.

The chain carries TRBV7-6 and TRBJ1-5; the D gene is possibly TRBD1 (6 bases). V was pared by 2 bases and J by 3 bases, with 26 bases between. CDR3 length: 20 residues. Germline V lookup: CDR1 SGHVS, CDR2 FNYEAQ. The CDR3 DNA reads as TGTGCCAGCAGCTTAAATAAGCCCTGGACAGCACCTTTATTCAATCAGCCCCAGCATTTT. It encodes CASSLNKPWTAPLFNQPQHF.

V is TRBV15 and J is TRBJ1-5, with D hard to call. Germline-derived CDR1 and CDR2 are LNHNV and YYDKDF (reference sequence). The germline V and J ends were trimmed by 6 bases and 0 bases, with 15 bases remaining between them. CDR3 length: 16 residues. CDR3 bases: TGTGCCACCAGTACAACCCGTCACCTTAGCAATCAGCCCCAGCATTTT. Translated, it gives CATSTTRHLSNQPQHF.

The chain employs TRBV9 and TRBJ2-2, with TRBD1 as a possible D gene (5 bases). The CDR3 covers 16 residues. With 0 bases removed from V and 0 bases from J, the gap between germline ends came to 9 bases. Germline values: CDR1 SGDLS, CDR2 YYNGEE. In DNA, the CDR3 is TGTGCCAGCAGCGTAGAGCAGGGATCGAACACCGGGGAGCTGTTTTTT. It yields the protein CASSVEQGSNTGELFF.

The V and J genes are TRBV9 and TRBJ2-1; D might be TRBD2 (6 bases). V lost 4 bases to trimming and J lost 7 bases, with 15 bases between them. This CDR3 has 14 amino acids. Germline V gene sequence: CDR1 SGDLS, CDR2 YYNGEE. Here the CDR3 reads CASSPPGTENEQFF. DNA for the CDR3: TGTGCCAGCAGCCCCCCCGGGACTGAGAATGAGCAGTTCTTC.

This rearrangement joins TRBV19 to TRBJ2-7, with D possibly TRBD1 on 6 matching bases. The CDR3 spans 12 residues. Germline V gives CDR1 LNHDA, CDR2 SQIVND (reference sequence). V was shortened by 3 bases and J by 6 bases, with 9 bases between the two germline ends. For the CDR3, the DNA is TGTGCCAGTAGTATTAGAGGGGGCGAGCAGTACTTC. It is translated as CASSIRGGEQYF.

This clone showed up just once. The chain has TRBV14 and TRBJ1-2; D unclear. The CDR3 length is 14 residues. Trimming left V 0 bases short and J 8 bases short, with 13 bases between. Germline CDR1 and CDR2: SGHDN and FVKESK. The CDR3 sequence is CASSQEYAAGGYTF. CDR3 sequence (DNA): TGTGCCAGCAGCCAAGAGTACGCGGCCGGCGGCTACACCTTC.

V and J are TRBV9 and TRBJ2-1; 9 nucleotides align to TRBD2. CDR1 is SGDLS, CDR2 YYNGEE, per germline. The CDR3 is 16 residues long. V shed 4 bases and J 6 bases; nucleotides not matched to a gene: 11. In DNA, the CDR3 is TGTGCCAGCAGCCACGACCGCGGGGGGGCAGTCAATGAGCAGTTCTTC. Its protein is CASSHDRGGAVNEQFF.

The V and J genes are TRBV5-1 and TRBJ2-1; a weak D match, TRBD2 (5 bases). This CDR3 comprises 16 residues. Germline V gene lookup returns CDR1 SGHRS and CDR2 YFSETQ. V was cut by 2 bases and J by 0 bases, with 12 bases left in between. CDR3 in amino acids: CASSFGLYSSYNEQFF. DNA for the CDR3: TGCGCCAGCAGCTTCGGACTGTACAGCTCCTACAATGAGCAGTTCTTC.

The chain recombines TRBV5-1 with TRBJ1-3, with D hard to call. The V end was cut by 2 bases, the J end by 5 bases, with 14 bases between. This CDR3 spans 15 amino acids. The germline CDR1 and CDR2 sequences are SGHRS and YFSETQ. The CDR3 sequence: CASSFADSLRNTIYF. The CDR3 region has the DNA TGCGCCAGCAGCTTCGCGGACTCCCTTCGAAACACCATATATTTT. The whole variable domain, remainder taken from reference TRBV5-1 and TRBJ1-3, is KAGVTQTPRYLIKTRGQQVTLSCSPISGHRSVSWYQQTPGQGLQFLFEYFSETQRNKGNFPGRFSGRQFSNSRSEMNVSTLELGDSALYLCASSFADSLRNTIYFGEGSWLTVV.

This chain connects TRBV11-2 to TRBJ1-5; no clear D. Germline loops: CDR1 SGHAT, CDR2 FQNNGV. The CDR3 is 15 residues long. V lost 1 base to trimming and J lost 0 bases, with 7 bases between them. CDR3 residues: CASSLGSVSNQPQHF. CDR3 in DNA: TGTGCCAGCAGCTTAGGGTCGGTTAGCAATCAGCCCCAGCATTTT.

The CDR3 is CASSQFSGSYEQYF. The DNA for the CDR3 is TGCGCCAGCAGCCAATTTAGCGGGAGCTACGAGCAGTACTTC. The chain employs TRBV4-3 and TRBJ2-7; 9 bases map to TRBD2. Germline values: CDR1 LGHNA, CDR2 YSLEER. V shed 2 bases, J shed 3 bases, and the junction held 2 bases outside the gene matches. The CDR3 is made up of 14 amino acids.

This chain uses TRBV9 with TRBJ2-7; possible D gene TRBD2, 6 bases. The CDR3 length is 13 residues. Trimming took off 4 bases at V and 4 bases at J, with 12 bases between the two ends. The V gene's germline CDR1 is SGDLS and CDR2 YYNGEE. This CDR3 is CASSPDRGYEQYF. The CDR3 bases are TGTGCCAGCAGCCCAGATCGGGGGTACGAGCAGTACTTC. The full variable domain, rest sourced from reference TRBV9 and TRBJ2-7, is DSGVTQTPKHLITATGQRVTLRCSPRSGDLSVYWYQQSLDQGLQFLIQYYNGEERAKGNILERFSAQQFPDLHSELNLSSLELGDSALYFCASSPDRGYEQYFGPGTRLTVT.

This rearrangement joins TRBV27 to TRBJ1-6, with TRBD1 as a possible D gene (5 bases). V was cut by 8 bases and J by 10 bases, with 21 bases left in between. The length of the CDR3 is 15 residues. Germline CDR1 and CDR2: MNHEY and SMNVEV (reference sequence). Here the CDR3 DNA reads TGTGCCAGCTCCTGGGGGGGGAGGCTACAGTCACCCCTCCACTTT. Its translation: CASSWGGRLQSPLHF.

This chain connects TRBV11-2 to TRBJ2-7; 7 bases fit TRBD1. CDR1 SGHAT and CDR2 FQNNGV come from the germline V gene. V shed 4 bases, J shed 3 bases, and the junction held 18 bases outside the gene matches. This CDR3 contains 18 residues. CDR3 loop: CASSYNRQGDPYHYEQYF. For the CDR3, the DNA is TGTGCCAGCAGCTACAATAGGCAGGGGGACCCCTATCACTACGAGCAGTACTTC.

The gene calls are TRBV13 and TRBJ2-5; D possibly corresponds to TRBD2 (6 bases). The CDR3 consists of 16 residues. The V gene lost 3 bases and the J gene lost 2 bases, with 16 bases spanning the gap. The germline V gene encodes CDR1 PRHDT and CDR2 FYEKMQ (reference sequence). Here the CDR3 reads CASSLTSDYLQETQYF. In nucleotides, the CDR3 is TGTGCCAGCAGCTTGACCTCGGACTATTTGCAAGAGACCCAGTACTTC.

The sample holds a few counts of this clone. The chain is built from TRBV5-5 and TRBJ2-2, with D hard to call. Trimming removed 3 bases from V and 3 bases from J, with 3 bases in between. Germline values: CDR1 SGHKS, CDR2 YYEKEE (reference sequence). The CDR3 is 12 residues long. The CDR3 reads CASSSYTGELFF. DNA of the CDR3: TGTGCCAGCAGCTCCTACACCGGGGAGCTGTTTTTT.

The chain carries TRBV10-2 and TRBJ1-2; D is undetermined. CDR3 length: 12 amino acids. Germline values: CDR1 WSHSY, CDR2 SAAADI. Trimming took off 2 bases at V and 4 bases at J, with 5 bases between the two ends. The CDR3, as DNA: TGCGCCAGCAGTGAGCAGTCCTATGGCTACACCTTC. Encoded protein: CASSEQSYGYTF.

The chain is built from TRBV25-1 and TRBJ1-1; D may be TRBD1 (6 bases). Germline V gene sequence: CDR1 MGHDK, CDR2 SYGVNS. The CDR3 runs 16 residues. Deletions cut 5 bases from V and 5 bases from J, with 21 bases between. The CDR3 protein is CASSPHAGTTGTEAFF. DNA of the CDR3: TGTGCCAGCAGTCCCCACGCCGGGACAACGGGGACTGAAGCTTTCTTT.

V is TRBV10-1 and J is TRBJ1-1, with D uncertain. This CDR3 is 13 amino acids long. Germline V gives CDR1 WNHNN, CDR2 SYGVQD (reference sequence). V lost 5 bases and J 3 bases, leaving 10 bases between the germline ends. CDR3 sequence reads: CASSKRDDTEAFF. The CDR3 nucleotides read TGCGCCAGCAGTAAACGAGATGACACTGAAGCTTTCTTT.

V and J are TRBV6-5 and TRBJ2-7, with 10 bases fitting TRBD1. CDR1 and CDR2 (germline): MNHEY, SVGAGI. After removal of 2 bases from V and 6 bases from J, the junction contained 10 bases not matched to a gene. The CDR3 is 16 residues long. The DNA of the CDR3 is TGTGCCAGCAGTTACGGGTCCGTGACAGGGGGCCTCGAGCAGTACTTC. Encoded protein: CASSYGSVTGGLEQYF.

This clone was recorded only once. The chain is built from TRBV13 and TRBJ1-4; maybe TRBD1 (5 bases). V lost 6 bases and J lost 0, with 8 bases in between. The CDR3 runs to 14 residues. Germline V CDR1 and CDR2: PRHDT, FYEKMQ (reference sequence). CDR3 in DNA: TGTGCCAGCAGTCGGGGGTCAACTAATGAAAAACTGTTTTTT. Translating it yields CASSRGSTNEKLFF. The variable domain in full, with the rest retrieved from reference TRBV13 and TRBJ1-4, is AAGVIQSPRHLIKEKRETATLKCYPIPRHDTVYWYQQGPGQDPQFLISFYEKMQSDKGSIPDRFSAQQFSDYHSELNMSSLELGDSALYFCASSRGSTNEKLFFGSGTQLSVL.

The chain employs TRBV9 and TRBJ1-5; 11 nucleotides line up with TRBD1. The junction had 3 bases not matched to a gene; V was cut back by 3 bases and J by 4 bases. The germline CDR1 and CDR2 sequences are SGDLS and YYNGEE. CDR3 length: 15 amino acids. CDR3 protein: CASSEGQGGNQPQHF. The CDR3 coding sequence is TGTGCCAGCAGCGAGGGACAGGGGGGGAATCAGCCCCAGCATTTT. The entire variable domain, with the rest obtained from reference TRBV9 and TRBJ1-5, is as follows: DSGVTQTPKHLITATGQRVTLRCSPRSGDLSVYWYQQSLDQGLQFLIQYYNGEERAKGNILERFSAQQFPDLHSELNLSSLELGDSALYFCASSEGQGGNQPQHFGDGTRLSIL.

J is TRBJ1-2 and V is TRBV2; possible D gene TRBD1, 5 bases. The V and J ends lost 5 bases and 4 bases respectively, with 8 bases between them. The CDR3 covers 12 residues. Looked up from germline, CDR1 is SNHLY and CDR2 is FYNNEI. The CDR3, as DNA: TGTGCCAGCAGTCCAAGGGGCTATGGCTACACCTTC. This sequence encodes CASSPRGYGYTF.

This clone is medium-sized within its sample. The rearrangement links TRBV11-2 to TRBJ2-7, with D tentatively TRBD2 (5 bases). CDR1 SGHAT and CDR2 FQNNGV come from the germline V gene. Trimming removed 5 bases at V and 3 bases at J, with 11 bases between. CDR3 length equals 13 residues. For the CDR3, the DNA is TGTGCCAGCAGCCCGGGGTCTGTCTACGAGCAGTACTTC. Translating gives CASSPGSVYEQYF.